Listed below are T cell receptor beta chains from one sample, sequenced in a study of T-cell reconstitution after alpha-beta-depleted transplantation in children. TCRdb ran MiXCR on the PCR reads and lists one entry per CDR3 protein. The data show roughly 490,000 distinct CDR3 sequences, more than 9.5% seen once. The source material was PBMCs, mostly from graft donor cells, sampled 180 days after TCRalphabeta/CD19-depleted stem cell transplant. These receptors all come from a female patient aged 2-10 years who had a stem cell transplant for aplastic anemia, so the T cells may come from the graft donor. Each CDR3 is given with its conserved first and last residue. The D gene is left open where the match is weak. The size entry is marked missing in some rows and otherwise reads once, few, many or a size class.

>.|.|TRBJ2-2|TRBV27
TGTGCCAGCAGTCTCGCCGGTGGGGGATTGGCCGGGGAGCTGTTTTTT
CASSLAGGGLAGELFF
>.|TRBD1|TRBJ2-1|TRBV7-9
TGTGCCAGCAGCTCCCTAGGACAGGGGACCTACCATGAGCAGTTCTTC
CASSSLGQGTYHEQFF
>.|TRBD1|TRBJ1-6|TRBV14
TGTGCCAGCAGCCAATACAGGGGGCAGAATTCACCCCTCCACTTT
CASSQYRGQNSPLHF
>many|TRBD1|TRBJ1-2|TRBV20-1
TGCAGTGCCCGCGACAGGGGGCGGGGTGGCTACACCTTC
CSARDRGRGGYTF
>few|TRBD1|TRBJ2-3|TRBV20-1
TGCAGTGCTCCGCTGGGACAGGGGATGAGAGGACACACAGATACGCAGTATTTT
CSAPLGQGMRGHTDTQYF
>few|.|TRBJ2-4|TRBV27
TGTGCCAGCACCAATACTAGGGGCAACATTCAGTACTTC
CASTNTRGNIQYF
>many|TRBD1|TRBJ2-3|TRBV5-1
TGCGCCAGCAGCCTCGACAGGGGAAGCACAGATACGCAGTATTTT
CASSLDRGSTDTQYF
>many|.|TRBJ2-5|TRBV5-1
TGCGCCAGCAGCTCCGGAACCGTGAGACAAGAGACCCAGTACTTC
CASSSGTVRQETQYF
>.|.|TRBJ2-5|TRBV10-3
TGTGCCCCTAGCCCCCAGGAAGATCAAGAGACCCAGTACTTC
CAPSPQEDQETQYF
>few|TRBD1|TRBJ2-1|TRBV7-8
TGTGCCAGCAGCTTAGGTTATGTGGGACAGGGGGAATCCTACAATGAGCAGTTCTTC
CASSLGYVGQGESYNEQFF
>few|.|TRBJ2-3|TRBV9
TGTGCCAGCAGCGTAGGAGCCGGGTCCCTCACAGATACGCAGTATTTT
CASSVGAGSLTDTQYF
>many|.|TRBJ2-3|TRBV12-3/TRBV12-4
TGTGCCAGCAGCCCCATCCGCGCAGATACGCAGTATTTT
CASSPIRADTQYF
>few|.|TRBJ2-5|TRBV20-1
TGCAGTGCTAGAGACGCAATATTGACTGTTCAAGAGACCCAGTACTTC
CSARDAILTVQETQYF
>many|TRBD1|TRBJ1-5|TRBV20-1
TGCAGTGCTAGAGCGACAGGGGTTCAGCCCCAGCATTTT
CSARATGVQPQHF
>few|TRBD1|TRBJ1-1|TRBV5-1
TGCGCCAGCAGCGCGGGACAGGGAAGGACTGAAGCTTTCTTT
CASSAGQGRTEAFF
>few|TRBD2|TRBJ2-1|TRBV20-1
TGCAGTGCTCCTGGACTAGCGGGGGGGCCAGGTCAGTTCTTC
CSAPGLAGGPGQFF
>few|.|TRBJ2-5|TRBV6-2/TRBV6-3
TGTGCCAGCAGTTACTGGAGGTACCAAGAGACCCAGTACTTC
CASSYWRYQETQYF
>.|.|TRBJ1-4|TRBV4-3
TGCGCCAGCAGCCATGGGATTCGGGAGGAAAAACTGTTTTTT
CASSHGIREEKLFF
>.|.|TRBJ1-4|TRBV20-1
TGCAGTGCCAACAAACCGGGGCCTAATGAAAAACTGTTTTTT
CSANKPGPNEKLFF
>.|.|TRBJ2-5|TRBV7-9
TGTGCCAGCAGCTTACGTCCAGAAGGGGAGACCCAGTACTTC
CASSLRPEGETQYF
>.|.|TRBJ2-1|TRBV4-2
TGTGCCAGCAGCCAAGAGGGACACCTACTCAATGAGCAGTTCTTC
CASSQEGHLLNEQFF
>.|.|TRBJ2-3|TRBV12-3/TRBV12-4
TGTGCCAGCAAGACAGCGATCACAGATACGCAGTATTTT
CASKTAITDTQYF
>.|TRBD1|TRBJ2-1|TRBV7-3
TGTGCCCGCAGCAAGGGGACAGGGAAGAATGAGCAGTTCTTC
CARSKGTGKNEQFF
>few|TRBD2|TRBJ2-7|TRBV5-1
TGCGCCAGCAGCCCACTGAAGTCCGGGACTAGCGACGAGCAGTACTTC
CASSPLKSGTSDEQYF
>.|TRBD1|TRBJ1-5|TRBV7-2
TGTGCCAGCAGCTTAGCCGGGACAGGGGGGCGTCAGCCCCAGCATTTT
CASSLAGTGGRQPQHF
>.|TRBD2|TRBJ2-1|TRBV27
TGTGCCAGCAGTTACCTAGCGGGAGAGAAGTTCTTC
CASSYLAGEKFF
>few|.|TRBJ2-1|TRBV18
TGTGCCAGCTCACCAAGGATAGGAGGAAGCTCCTACAATGAGCAGTTCTTC
CASSPRIGGSSYNEQFF
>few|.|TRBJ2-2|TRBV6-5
TGTGCCAGCAGTTACCGGACAAAGAACACCGGGGAGCTGTTTTTT
CASSYRTKNTGELFF
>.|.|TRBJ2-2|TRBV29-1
TGCAGCGTTGATTCGGAGAACACCGGGGAGCTGTTTTTT
CSVDSENTGELFF
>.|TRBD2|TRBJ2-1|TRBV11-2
TGTGCCAGCAGCTTGATTAGTTTCCTTCTGGGAGGGACCTACAATGAGCAGTTCTTC
CASSLISFLLGGTYNEQFF
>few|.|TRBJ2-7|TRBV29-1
TGCAGCGTTGCCCTTTTCGGGAACCCCTACGAGCAGTACTTC
CSVALFGNPYEQYF
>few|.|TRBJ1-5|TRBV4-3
TGCGCCAGCAGCCAAGATTATCGGGGGTTTCGGAGCAATCAGCCCCAGCATTTT
CASSQDYRGFRSNQPQHF
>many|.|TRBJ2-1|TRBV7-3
TGTGCCAGCAGCTTAATTCCGGGACAAGACAAGTTCTTC
CASSLIPGQDKFF